This TCR beta chain was captured in a study of blood T cell repertoires in COVID-19. Background on the study: Material from acute and convalescent COVID-19 was sourced from the United States, Italy and Spain.

V lost 4 bases and J lost 4; bases outside the gene matches: 4. Germline lookup yields CDR1 MNHEY and CDR2 SMNVEV (reference sequence). This CDR3 has 13 amino acids. In the original processing: Estimated nucleated cell counts came from reference gene primer amplification. Clones were read by immunoSEQ multiplex PCR, and TCRdb kept only the in-frame ones, dropping some. V and J calls and clone size are those listed in that table; D and trimming were worked out from the DNA. Among about 210,000 clones listed, around 80% were seen once. This clone came up a few times. This TCR derives from a woman between 35 and 50 years old with acute or convalescent COVID-19. The material sequenced was peripheral blood. The V gene is TRBV27, the J gene TRBJ2-7; 7 bases map to TRBD1. CDR3 sequence: CASSSGTEYEQYF. The CDR3 region has the DNA TGTGCCAGCAGTTCCGGGACAGAGTACGAGCAGTACTTC.